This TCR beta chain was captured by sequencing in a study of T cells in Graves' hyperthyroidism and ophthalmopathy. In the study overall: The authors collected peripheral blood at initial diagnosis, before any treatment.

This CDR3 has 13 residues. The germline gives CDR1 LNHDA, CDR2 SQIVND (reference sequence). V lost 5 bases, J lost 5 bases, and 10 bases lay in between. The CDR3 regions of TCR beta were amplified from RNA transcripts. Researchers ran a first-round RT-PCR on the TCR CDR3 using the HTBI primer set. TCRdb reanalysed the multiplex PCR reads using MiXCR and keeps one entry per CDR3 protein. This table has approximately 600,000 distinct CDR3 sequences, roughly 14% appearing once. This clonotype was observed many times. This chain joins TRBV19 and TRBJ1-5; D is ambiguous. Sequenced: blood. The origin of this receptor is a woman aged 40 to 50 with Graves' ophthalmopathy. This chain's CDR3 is CASSFQRDQPQHF. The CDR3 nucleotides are TGTGCCAGTAGTTTCCAGAGGGATCAGCCCCAGCATTTT.